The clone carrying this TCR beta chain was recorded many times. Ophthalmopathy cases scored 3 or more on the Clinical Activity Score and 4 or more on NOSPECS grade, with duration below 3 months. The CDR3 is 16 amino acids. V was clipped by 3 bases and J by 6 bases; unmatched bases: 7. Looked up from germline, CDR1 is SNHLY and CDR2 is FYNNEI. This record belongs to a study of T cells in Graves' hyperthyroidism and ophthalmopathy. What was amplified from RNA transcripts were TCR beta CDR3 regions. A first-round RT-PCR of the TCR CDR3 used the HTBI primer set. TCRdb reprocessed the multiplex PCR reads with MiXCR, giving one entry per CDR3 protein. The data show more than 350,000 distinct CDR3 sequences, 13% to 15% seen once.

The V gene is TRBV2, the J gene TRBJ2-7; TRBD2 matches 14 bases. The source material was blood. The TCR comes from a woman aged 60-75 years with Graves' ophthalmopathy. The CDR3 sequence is CASSEVGLAGGSEQYF. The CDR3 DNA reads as TGTGCCAGCAGTGAGGTCGGACTAGCGGGAGGTTCCGAGCAGTACTTC.